This TCR beta chain derives from a study of CD4+ T cells in melanoma. Findings and limits, study-wide: Reportedly, melanoma neoantigen-specific CD4+ T cells showed varied differentiation states. CD8+ T cell, macrophage and B cell function reportedly correlated with neoantigen-specific CD4+ T cells.

V gave up 5 bases and J gave up 3 bases; unmatched junction bases: 4. This CDR3 comprises 14 residues. The V gene's germline CDR1 is SGDLS and CDR2 YYNGEE. A remark on this clone: The target antigen is unknown.

The method was immunoSEQ multiplex PCR; TCRdb's version includes in-frame clones alone and lacks a portion of them. This table has about 110,000 clones, 80% to 95% appearing once. The TCR originated in a human donor with melanoma. The rearrangement uses TRBV9 and TRBJ2-2, with 7 positions matching TRBD1. The sample taken for sequencing was peripheral blood. The CDR3 here is CASRTGTDTGELFF. The CDR3 DNA reads as TGTGCCAGCAGGACAGGGACCGACACCGGGGAGCTGTTTTTT.